This is a list of T cell receptor beta chains from one sample in a study of patients and donors after allogeneic stem cell transplantation. TCRdb passed the RT-PCR reads through MiXCR, listing each CDR3 protein once. The sample lists hundreds of thousands of distinct CDR3 sequences, 16% occurring once. Material: blood, either unsorted or a sorted T cell fraction (not recorded which). All receptors come from a human donor who was either an allogeneic HSCT recipient or a stem cell or donor lymphocyte infusion donor (not recorded which). It is not recorded whose cells these are; they may come from a transplant donor. CDR3s include the opening cysteine and the closing phenylalanine or tryptophan. The D gene is left open where the match is weak. Clone size is shown for a subset of rows, as once, few, many or a class of expanded clone.

-	TRBJ2-7	TRBV3-1	15	TRBD2	TGTGCCAGCAGCCCTTTAGCGGGAGGGGTCTACGAGCAGTACTTC	CASSPLAGGVYEQYF
many	TRBJ2-7	TRBV12-3/TRBV12-4	14	TRBD1	TGTGCCAGCAGTTTCGCAGGGGGCGCTTACGAGCAGTACTTC	CASSFAGGAYEQYF
-	TRBJ2-7	TRBV20-1	14	TRBD1	TGCAGTGCTAGAGATAAGGGGGCGTTTTACGAGCAGTACTTC	CSARDKGAFYEQYF
-	TRBJ1-2	TRBV6-5	18	-	TGTGCCAGCAGTTATAGAGCATCGGACAAACCATCTCAGCGTGGCTACACCTTC	CASSYRASDKPSQRGYTF
few	TRBJ1-6	TRBV6-5	17	-	TGTGCCAGCAGTTACACCGGAGGGGCCATGGCTAATTCACCCCTCCACTTT	CASSYTGGAMANSPLHF
many	TRBJ2-1	TRBV4-2	17	-	TGTGCCAGCAGCCATGCTATGCGGGCCGGATTTTACAATGAGCAGTTCTTC	CASSHAMRAGFYNEQFF
few	TRBJ2-3	TRBV20-1	13	-	TGCAGTTCTAGTGAGGAGCGCACAGATACGCAGTATTTT	CSSSEERTDTQYF
many	TRBJ1-2	TRBV24-1	16	TRBD1	TGTGCCACCAGTGATAGAACTCTACAGGGGAACTATGGCTACACCTTC	CATSDRTLQGNYGYTF
-	TRBJ2-3	TRBV20-1	15	TRBD2	TGCAGTGCTGCCCGCGGGGCTAGCGGGAGTAAGACGCAGTATTTT	CSAARGASGSKTQYF
few	TRBJ2-3	TRBV12-3/TRBV12-4	15	TRBD2	TGTGCCAGCAGCTCGGGACTAGCGGGGGCAGATACGCAGTATTTT	CASSSGLAGADTQYF
many	TRBJ1-4	TRBV5-1	14	TRBD1	TGCGCCAGCAGCCAACAGGGGGTAAATGAAAAACTGTTTTTT	CASSQQGVNEKLFF
few	TRBJ2-1	TRBV11-1	19	TRBD2	TGTGCCAGCAGCTTAGGTAGCGGGGGATCACTAACACCCTACAATGAGCAGTTCTTC	CASSLGSGGSLTPYNEQFF
few	TRBJ2-2	TRBV6-5	14	-	TGTGCCAGCAGTTCGCCAGCGCAGACCGGGGAGCTGTTTTTT	CASSSPAQTGELFF
many	TRBJ1-1	TRBV5-1	13	TRBD1	TGCGCCAGTCACCGGGACAGTGGAACTGAAGCTTTCTTT	CASHRDSGTEAFF
-	TRBJ2-1	TRBV29-1	10	-	TGCAGCGGGTTCATCAATGAGCAGTTCTTC	CSGFINEQFF
few	TRBJ2-6	TRBV3-1	16	-	TGTGCCAGCAGCCAAGTCGGACCAACTGGGGCCAACGTCCTGACTTTC	CASSQVGPTGANVLTF
-	TRBJ2-5	TRBV7-9	15	TRBD1	TGTTCCAGCAGCATCCCCGGGACAGGGCAAGAGACCCAGTACTTC	CSSSIPGTGQETQYF
-	TRBJ1-4	TRBV2	14	-	TGTGCCAGCAGTGAGCCCGGATTTAATGAAAAACTGTTTTTT	CASSEPGFNEKLFF
few	TRBJ2-7	TRBV4-1	14	-	TGCGCCAGCAGCCAAGTGGCAGACTCCTACGAGCAGTACTTC	CASSQVADSYEQYF
many	TRBJ1-1	TRBV5-1	15	TRBD1	TGCGCCAGCAGCTTACCGGGACAGGCGTACACTGAAGCTTTCTTT	CASSLPGQAYTEAFF
few	TRBJ1-3	TRBV2	14	-	TGTGCCAGCACCTCCCCCAGCAAAGGGGACACCATATATTTT	CASTSPSKGDTIYF